This TCR beta chain emerged from a study of cytomegalovirus exposure and HLA in healthy donors. Broader study findings: Cytomegalovirus status, reportedly, was diagnosed with high specificity and sensitivity by the classifier. V segments that were indistinguishable, TRBV6-2 and TRBV6-3 among them, were omitted from analysis. Analyses of presence and absence presupposed an approximately uniform sequencing depth across donors.

The ends lost 3 bases at V and 6 bases at J; junction bases unmatched: 5. Germline V CDR1 and CDR2: LNHNV, YYDKDF (reference sequence). This CDR3 is 14 amino acids long. With respect to this clone: Its antigen is not known.

Primers for the PCR totalled 60 Vbeta and 13 Jbeta. Study processing details: As a later analysis found, there were 70 million to 90 million unique TCR beta chains, of which roughly 11 million were shared. The data were produced by immunoSEQ multiplex PCR, yet TCRdb's version contains in-frame clones alone and is incomplete. Clone size and the V and J calls come from that table; the DNA yielded D and trimming. The profile shows around 240,000 clones, roughly 80% of them singletons. The clonotype originates from a woman in her thirties or forties in good health and CMV-seropositive. V and J are TRBV15 and TRBJ2-1; TRBD2 agrees at 7 bases. Material: PBMCs. The CDR3 bases are TGTGCCACCAGCAGGGGGGGGGAGCTCAATGAGCAGTTCTTC. It yields the protein CATSRGGELNEQFF. The full variable domain, its missing parts supplied by reference TRBV15 and TRBJ2-1, is DAMVIQNPRYQVTQFGKPVTLSCSQTLNHNVMYWYQQKSSQAPKLLFHYYDKDFNNEADTPDNFQSRRPNTSFCFLDIRSPGLGDTAMYLCATSRGGELNEQFFGPGTRLTVL.